This T cell receptor beta chain was retrieved from a study of beta chain features in type 1 diabetes (dated by TCRdb to the late 2010s). With respect to the entire study: Mean age, gender distribution, total cell number and subset yield did not differ between patients and healthy donors. A total of roughly 99,000,000 sorted cells were examined across all samples, and the number of cells per subset was strongly correlated with RNA yield. The study compared the TCRB repertoires of sorted circulating CD4+ T cell subsets in recently diagnosed type 1 diabetes patients with those in matched healthy donors. Naive and central memory subsets were obtained from all 30 or so donors, but regulatory and stem cell-like memory subsets were isolated from only 8 patients and 8 healthy donors. What the study reported, not specific to this receptor: PCR may preferentially amplify shorter templates, but because patient and control samples were amplified and corrected together, any resulting skew would affect both groups equally. The naive, central memory and regulatory TCRB repertoires appeared to resemble one another more closely among patients than among healthy donors. Because cDNA was sequenced instead of genomic DNA, activated cells with high expression could be over-represented, although the groups did not differ in activation or CD3 levels. Type 1 diabetes patients showed a moderate but significant shortening of TCRB CDR3 length in all four CD4+ subsets. Because the HLA sub-analyses included only small numbers of individuals, any influence of HLA type on TCRB rearrangement was left unresolved. Fewer insertions and more nucleotide deletions at VDJ recombination sites were observed in patients with type 1 diabetes, implying thymic rearrangement abnormalities.

The High Capacity cDNA Reverse Transcription Kit was used to reverse transcribe all of the isolated RNA, meaning that expressed TCRB transcripts were what got sequenced. Deep immunoSEQ sequencing was applied to naive, central memory and regulatory T cell samples, giving an average of around 3.8 million total reads per sample. After sorted cells were lysed in RLT buffer, RNA was extracted with DNase-treated RNeasy Micro or Mini kits, with the choice depending on cell number. To prevent cross-contamination, each cell subset was processed individually, whereas patient and healthy donor samples were processed jointly. TCRB sequences were amplified from cDNA with the immunoSEQ multiplex PCR, producing 87-bp fragments spanning the CDR3 region. Sequencing of the amplicons was done on the Illumina HiSeq platform. In the original analysis: PCR bias was computationally corrected using synthetic template baselines, reads within Hamming distance 2 were collapsed, and singletons that could not be merged were discarded. Reads were aligned against IMGT so that V, D and J genes, CDR3 length and insertions or deletions at six rearrangement sites could be assigned. Within each subset, clonotype counts were normalized to the number of sorted cells before true diversity and Gini coefficients were calculated with the tcR R package. Repertoire sharing was quantified using the overlap coefficient calculated on TCRB nucleotide sequences. Out-of-frame TCRB sequences from naive cells were analyzed as a proxy for the pre-selection repertoire. Drawn from immuneACCESS, this table holds only the in-frame rearrangements with V and J called that TCRdb kept. Clones are partly lost; checked studies trace under half to an unresolved V gene and leave the rest unexplained. The DNA gave D and trimming, while V, J and clone size come from that table. In this sample the table shows under 450,000 clones, about 15% of which occur a single time. Of the sample, roughly 0.036% falls within the top ten clones.

This clone showed up just a few times. No cognate antigen has been identified for it. Per-nucleotide qualities are absent, and no much larger clonotype sits a single base away. From its cysteine to its phenylalanine, the CDR3 spans 10 amino acids. Left in the record is the CDR3 DNA by itself, 30 bases read in frame from the first base. Trimming leaves V shorter by 8 bases and J shorter by 11 bases, with the junction holding 4 bases beyond the gene matches. Via the germline V gene (reference sequence), CDR1 is SEHNR and CDR2 FQNEAQ. Each donor gave one peripheral blood draw, averaging about 100 mL, which was collected into heparinised tubes. A BD FACSAria II and a panel including CD45RO, CCR7, CD25, CD127, CD95 and CD27 were used to sort naive, central memory, regulatory and stem cell-like memory CD4+ T cells. Purity was above 95% for every sorted population. Right away, PBMCs were isolated by Lymphoprep density gradient centrifugation and were stained directly, with no culture step. Samples were stained and sorted in pairs, with one healthy donor and one patient per experiment, so that batch effects were minimized.

The source material was naive CD4+ T cells from blood. Taken with the paper, the label for cell subset or site translates to: true naive CD4+ T cells. The chain couples TRBV7-9 to TRBJ1-1; TRBD1 agrees with 8 junctional bases. This receptor was identified in a man aged 30 to 39 in good health. In nucleotide form, the sequence is TGTGCCAGCCTGGGACAGGCGGCTTTCTTT. Translated, it gives CASLGQAAFF.